This TCR beta chain was sequenced in a study of brain T cells in children with intractable seizures. Clones were sequenced by immunoSEQ multiplex PCR, and TCRdb holds only the in-frame ones, with some missing. The data contain 300,000 to 400,000 clones, 93% of them singletons. The time point here: blood from clinic visit 5 months post-surgery; TSC patient then seizure free. Surgery cases with the highest brain T cell transcript signatures were chosen for sequencing. Before surgery, patients took at least one anti-epileptic drug. Study observations and caveats: Viral specificity was inferred only from CDR3 similarity; HCMV serostatus was unknown.

Concerning this clone: Its specificity is unknown.

Source: peripheral blood, taken approximately 5 months after surgery. The sequence was obtained from a boy younger than two with tuberous sclerosis and intractable seizures.

The CDR3: CASSTSAGGYYEQYF. The CDR3 DNA is TGTGCCAGTAGTACCTCCGCAGGGGGCTATTACGAGCAGTACTTC. The chain employs TRBV19 and TRBJ2-7, with 8 bases fitting TRBD1. Germline loops: CDR1 LNHDA, CDR2 SQIVND (reference sequence). This CDR3 spans 15 amino acids. The J segment lost 4 bases and the V segment lost 4 bases, leaving 9 bases of the junction unmatched.